This TCR beta chain was documented in a study of HIV-infected children after antiretroviral therapy interruption. In the study overall: Most participating children were previously exposed to EBV and CMV. For the interruption arm, samples span week 0 through about 3 years after study end.

A 3' RACE protocol on RNA, with unique molecular identifiers, produced the TCR library. In TCRdb, the 3' RACE reads were re-called with MiXCR into one record per CDR3 protein. The sample contains about 46,000 distinct CDR3 sequences, roughly 4.5% of which appear only once. The treatment denotes: PENTA 11 planned treatment interruption arm or continuous ART arm. The length of the CDR3 is 12 residues. The germline CDR1 and CDR2 sequences are DFQATT and SNEGSKA (reference sequence). With 2 bases removed from V and 5 bases from J, the gap between germline ends came to 8 bases. The chain recombines TRBV20-1 with TRBJ2-3, with D tentatively TRBD1 (6 bases). The sample here was CD45RA+ CD4+ T cells from PBMCs, pooled from several time points, taken from a donor given antiretroviral therapy, either interrupted or continuous. The subset here: naive CD4+ CD45RA+ CD45RO- T cells. The sequence was obtained from a pool of human donors with HIV. The CDR3 sequence is CSARKGEDTQYF. DNA for the CDR3: TGCAGTGCTAGAAAGGGGGAAGATACGCAGTATTTT.